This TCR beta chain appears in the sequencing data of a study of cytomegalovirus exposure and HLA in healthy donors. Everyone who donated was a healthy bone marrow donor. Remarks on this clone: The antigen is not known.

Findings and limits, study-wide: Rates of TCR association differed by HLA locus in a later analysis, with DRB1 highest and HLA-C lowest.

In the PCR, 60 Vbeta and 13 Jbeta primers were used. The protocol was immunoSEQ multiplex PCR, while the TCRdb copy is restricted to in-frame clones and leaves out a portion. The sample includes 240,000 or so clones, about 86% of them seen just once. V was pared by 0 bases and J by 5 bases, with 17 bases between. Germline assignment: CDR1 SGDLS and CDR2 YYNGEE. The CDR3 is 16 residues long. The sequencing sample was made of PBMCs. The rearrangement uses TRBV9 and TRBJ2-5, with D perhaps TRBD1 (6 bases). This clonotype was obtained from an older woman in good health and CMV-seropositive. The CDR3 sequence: CASSVAPGTSTETQYF. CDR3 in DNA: TGTGCCAGCAGCGTAGCCCCCGGGACAAGTACGGAGACCCAGTACTTC.